Listed here is a single T cell receptor beta chain. The antigen remains undetermined. Method: immunoSEQ multiplex PCR; TCRdb's copy keeps in-frame clones and lacks some. The top ten clones hold 4.5% to 5.5% of a sample with around 15,000 clones, 65% to 85% of them seen once. This entry is derived from a study of T cell repertoires in ileal Crohn's disease. Unmatched junction bases numbered 9, after V lost 6 bases and J lost 3 bases. The V gene's germline CDR1 is KGHSH and CDR2 LQKENI. The CDR3 has 15 residues. Study-level results: Clonal expansions were more frequent in active smokers than non-smokers at surgery.

This sequence joins TRBV18 and TRBJ2-7; the match to TRBD1 covers 9 bases. Specimen: ileal tissue. The clonotype was recovered from an adult with Crohn's disease. The CDR3 DNA reads as TGTGCCAGCTCTCTCCGGGACAGGGACATCTACGAGCAGTACTTC. As protein: CASSLRDRDIYEQYF.